Listed below are T cell receptor beta chains from one sample, sequenced in a study of long-term antiretroviral therapy in people with HIV. This table comes from immunoSEQ multiplex PCR, and its TCRdb copy is limited to in-frame clones, with some not included. Altogether 15,000 or so clones are present, roughly 86% being singletons, with the ten largest covering around a tenth. This specimen was unsorted PBMCs, taken 6.2 years after starting antiretroviral therapy. All receptors come from a man aged 40-55 years with HIV. CDR3s include the opening cysteine and the closing phenylalanine or tryptophan. The D gene is left open where the match is weak. Clone size is given for some rows only: seen once, a few or many times, or a class if the clone is expanded.

TRBJ1-2 . TRBV11-3 . CASSLVDQGDCGYTF TGTGCCAGCAGCTTAGTGGATCAGGGAGATTGTGGCTACACCTTC
TRBJ2-5 . TRBV10-3 . CAISDAGASETQYF TGTGCCATCAGTGACGCCGGGGCTTCAGAGACCCAGTACTTC
TRBJ2-7 . TRBV25-1 TRBD2 CASAPPGGRTYEQYF TGTGCCTCAGCCCCCCCGGGGGGGCGTACCTACGAGCAGTACTTC
TRBJ2-7 large TRBV9 . CASSSRGRGNEQYF TGTGCCAGCAGCTCGAGAGGAAGGGGAAACGAGCAGTACTTC
TRBJ2-7 . TRBV19 TRBD2 CASSRTSGSYEQYF TGTGCCAGTAGCCGGACTAGCGGATCCTACGAGCAGTACTTC
TRBJ1-1 . TRBV5-6 . CASSLGRRNTEAFF TGTGCCAGCAGCTTGGGACGGAGGAACACTGAAGCTTTCTTT
TRBJ2-7 . TRBV9 . CASSVGPGSQYF TGTGCCAGCAGCGTAGGTCCGGGCTCGCAGTACTTC
TRBJ2-1 once TRBV7-2 TRBD2 CASSLGGTSGDRNEQFF TGTGCCAGCAGCTTAGGCGGAACTAGCGGGGATCGCAATGAGCAGTTCTTC
TRBJ1-2 once TRBV5-4 . CASSLATGRDLETGYTF TGTGCCAGCAGCTTGGCCACGGGTCGGGACCTTGAAACTGGCTACACCTTC
TRBJ2-7 . TRBV7-2 . CASSLEQGPYEQYF TGTGCCAGCAGCTTAGAACAGGGTCCCTACGAGCAGTACTTC
TRBJ2-1 . TRBV7-2 TRBD2 CASSLASGGYNEQFF TGTGCCAGCAGCTTAGCTAGCGGGGGATACAATGAGCAGTTCTTC
TRBJ2-7 . TRBV28 . CASSRNSRGSYEQYF TGTGCCAGCAGTAGAAACTCAAGGGGAAGCTACGAGCAGTACTTC
TRBJ1-2 . TRBV18 . CASSPTEFYGYTF TGTGCCAGCTCACCCACAGAATTCTATGGCTACACCTTC
TRBJ2-7 . TRBV6-1 TRBD1 CASSVAGTGSYEQYF TGTGCCAGCAGTGTAGCCGGGACAGGCTCCTACGAGCAGTACTTC
TRBJ2-5 once TRBV7-3 . CASSQSGSPQETQYF TGTGCCAGCAGCCAAAGTGGCTCCCCCCAAGAGACCCAGTACTTC
TRBJ1-5 . TRBV7-3 . CASSLEARQPQHF TGTGCCAGCAGCTTAGAGGCGCGTCAGCCCCAGCATTTT
TRBJ2-2 . TRBV5-1 TRBD2 CASSINGGGLTGELFF TGCGCCAGCAGCATCAATGGGGGGGGTCTCACCGGGGAGCTGTTTTTT
TRBJ1-2 . TRBV6-5 . CASSVGTGPYGYTF TGTGCCAGCAGCGTAGGAACAGGCCCCTATGGCTACACCTTC
TRBJ2-5 . TRBV7-3 . CASSASLGHPQETQYF TGTGCCAGCAGCGCCTCGCTGGGACACCCCCAAGAGACCCAGTACTTC
TRBJ1-1 . TRBV7-2 . CASSLAASTEAFF TGTGCCAGCAGCTTAGCGGCCAGCACTGAAGCTTTCTTT
TRBJ2-1 . TRBV5-4 . CASNRANNEQFF TGTGCCAGCAACCGCGCAAACAATGAGCAGTTCTTC
TRBJ1-1 . TRBV27 . CASREGGATTEAFF TGTGCCAGCAGGGAGGGGGGGGCGACCACTGAAGCTTTCTTT
TRBJ2-6 . TRBV18 . CASSLTGNSGANVLTF TGTGCCAGCTCACTTACAGGAAACTCTGGGGCCAACGTCCTGACTTTC
TRBJ1-1 . TRBV28 . CASSLLGITAFF TGTGCCAGCAGTTTACTCGGTATTACAGCTTTCTTT
TRBJ2-1 once TRBV7-6 TRBD1 CASSLTPGGVGQFF TGTGCCAGCAGCTTAACCCCAGGGGGCGTTGGGCAGTTCTTC
TRBJ1-3 . TRBV5-4 TRBD1 CASSFGQGTDTIYF TGTGCCAGCAGCTTTGGTCAGGGGACAGACACCATATATTTT
TRBJ1-1 . TRBV7-2 . CASSRLMVPNTEAFF TGTGCCAGCAGCCGTCTGATGGTTCCTAACACTGAAGCTTTCTTT
TRBJ2-3 . TRBV7-2 . CASSSPGIQARVTDTQYF TGTGCCAGCAGCTCCCCCGGTATCCAGGCGAGGGTAACAGATACGCAGTATTTT
TRBJ2-3 . TRBV7-2 . CASSLHTLTQYF TGTGCCAGCAGCTTACATACTCTCACGCAGTATTTT
TRBJ1-2 once TRBV27 TRBD1 CASSLSWTGWGYTF TGTGCCAGCAGTTTATCGTGGACAGGCTGGGGCTACACCTTC
TRBJ1-1 . TRBV4-3 . CASSQDLGGYVAEAFF TGCGCCAGCAGCCAAGATCTCGGGGGCTACGTCGCTGAAGCTTTCTTT
TRBJ1-1 . TRBV7-3 . CASSSQGNTEAFF TGTGCCAGCAGCTCGCAGGGGAACACTGAAGCTTTCTTT